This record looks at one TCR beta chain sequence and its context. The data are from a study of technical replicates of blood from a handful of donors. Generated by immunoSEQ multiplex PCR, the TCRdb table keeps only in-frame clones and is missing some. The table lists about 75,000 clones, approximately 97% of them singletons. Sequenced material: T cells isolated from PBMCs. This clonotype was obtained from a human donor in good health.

DNA of the CDR3: TGTGCCAGCAGCCCTGGACAGGGCACCTACGAGCAGTACTTC. This encodes CASSPGQGTYEQYF. The chain combines TRBV28 with TRBJ2-7; TRBD1 aligns across 8 bases. The CDR3 is 14 residues long. Germline-derived CDR1 and CDR2 are MDHEN and SYDVKM. The J segment lost 2 bases and the V segment lost 6 bases, leaving 6 bases of the junction unmatched.